The clone carrying this TCR beta chain was found a few times. The sample comes from a study of blood T cell repertoires in COVID-19. Study information: The analysed material was cDNA or gDNA that came from T cells, B-cell-depleted T cells, or PBMCs.

In the original analysis: Amplification of reference gene primers was used by the study to estimate nucleated cell counts. Clones were sequenced by immunoSEQ multiplex PCR, and TCRdb holds only the in-frame ones, with some missing. V, J and clone size are those of that table, while D and trimming were read from the DNA. The sample lists more than 300,000 clones; around 87% were seen once. Between the trimmed V and J ends, which lost 6 bases and 3 bases, there was a span of 18 bases. The CDR3 is 15 amino acids. Germline V lookup: CDR1 SGHVS, CDR2 FNYEAQ. Clinical history reported by participants formed the basis on which cohorts were assigned.

The chain couples TRBV7-6 to TRBJ2-7; D gene uncertain. This TCR derives from a man aged 35 to 55 in a cohort exposed to, infected with or recovered from COVID-19 (not recorded which). Input material: PBMCs or T cells enriched from blood (not recorded which). This CDR3 is CASRMEASERYEQYF. For the CDR3, the DNA is TGTGCCAGCAGGATGGAAGCTTCAGAGCGCTACGAGCAGTACTTC. Combining the CDR3 with reference TRBV7-6 and TRBJ2-7 gives the whole variable domain GAGVSQSPRYKVTKRGQDVALRCDPISGHVSLYWYRQALGQGPEFLTYFNYEAQQDKSGLPNDRFSAERPEGSISTLTIQRTEQRDSAMYRCASRMEASERYEQYFGPGTRLTVT.